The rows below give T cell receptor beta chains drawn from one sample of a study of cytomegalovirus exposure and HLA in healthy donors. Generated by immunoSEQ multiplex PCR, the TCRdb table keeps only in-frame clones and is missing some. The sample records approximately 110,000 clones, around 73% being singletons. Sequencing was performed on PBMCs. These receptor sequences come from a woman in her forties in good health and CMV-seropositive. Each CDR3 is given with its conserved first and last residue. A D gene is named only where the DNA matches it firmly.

cdr3_nt: TGTGCCAGCAGCGTCGGGGTGGGCCGTACTGAAGCTTTCTTT
cdr3_aa: CASSVGVGRTEAFF
d_call: .
v_call: TRBV9
j_call: TRBJ1-1

cdr3_nt: TGTGCCAGCAGCCTCGACAGACTCTACGAGCAGTACTTC
cdr3_aa: CASSLDRLYEQYF
d_call: .
v_call: TRBV5-4
j_call: TRBJ2-7

cdr3_nt: TGTGCCAGCTCACCCGCGGGCTCCTCTGGGGCCAACGTCCTGACTTTC
cdr3_aa: CASSPAGSSGANVLTF
d_call: .
v_call: TRBV18
j_call: TRBJ2-6

cdr3_nt: TGTGCCAGCAGTGTGGTCCAGGGCGATGGCTACACCTTC
cdr3_aa: CASSVVQGDGYTF
d_call: .
v_call: TRBV6-1
j_call: TRBJ1-2

cdr3_nt: TGTGCCAGCAGTCCCGCTGGGCTCCCCACTGAAGCTTTCTTT
cdr3_aa: CASSPAGLPTEAFF
d_call: .
v_call: TRBV27
j_call: TRBJ1-1

cdr3_nt: TGTGCCAGCAGGCCGACTAGCGGGGGGAACGAGCAGTACTTC
cdr3_aa: CASRPTSGGNEQYF
d_call: TRBD2
v_call: TRBV7-8
j_call: TRBJ2-7

cdr3_nt: TGTGCCATCAGCTACGAACAGGGAGGGCTGGACTATGGCTACACCTTC
cdr3_aa: CAISYEQGGLDYGYTF
d_call: .
v_call: TRBV10-3
j_call: TRBJ1-2

cdr3_nt: TGTGCCAGCAGCCAAAGGTTCGGGGTTGGCGGTGGCTACGAGCAGTACTTC
cdr3_aa: CASSQRFGVGGGYEQYF
d_call: .
v_call: TRBV4-2
j_call: TRBJ2-7

cdr3_nt: TGTGCCAGCAGCCGCGGACAGACGCCTTTCTCCTACAATGAGCAGTTCTTC
cdr3_aa: CASSRGQTPFSYNEQFF
d_call: .
v_call: TRBV11-2
j_call: TRBJ2-1

cdr3_nt: TGCGCCAGCAGCCTTGGGACACTAGAAGAGACCCAGTACTTC
cdr3_aa: CASSLGTLEETQYF
d_call: .
v_call: TRBV5-1
j_call: TRBJ2-5

cdr3_nt: TGTGCCAGCAGCGAGACAGGGAATTCACCCCTCCACTTT
cdr3_aa: CASSETGNSPLHF
d_call: TRBD1
v_call: TRBV9
j_call: TRBJ1-6

cdr3_nt: TGTGCCAGCTCACCAAGACAGGGTAGTACCGGGGAGCTGTTTTTT
cdr3_aa: CASSPRQGSTGELFF
d_call: TRBD1
v_call: TRBV18
j_call: TRBJ2-2

cdr3_nt: TGCGCCAGCAGCTTTACCCGGGGGTACGAGCAGTACTTC
cdr3_aa: CASSFTRGYEQYF
d_call: .
v_call: TRBV5-1
j_call: TRBJ2-7

cdr3_nt: TGTGCCAGCAGTTATGAGAGGAACACTGAAGCTTTCTTT
cdr3_aa: CASSYERNTEAFF
d_call: .
v_call: TRBV7-2
j_call: TRBJ1-1

cdr3_nt: TGCAGCGTCGGCACCGGGAGAGGAAACACCATATATTTT
cdr3_aa: CSVGTGRGNTIYF
d_call: .
v_call: TRBV29-1
j_call: TRBJ1-3

cdr3_nt: TGTGCCAGCAGCAAAGCCGGGGGGAACAATGAGCAGTTCTTC
cdr3_aa: CASSKAGGNNEQFF
d_call: .
v_call: TRBV21-1
j_call: TRBJ2-1